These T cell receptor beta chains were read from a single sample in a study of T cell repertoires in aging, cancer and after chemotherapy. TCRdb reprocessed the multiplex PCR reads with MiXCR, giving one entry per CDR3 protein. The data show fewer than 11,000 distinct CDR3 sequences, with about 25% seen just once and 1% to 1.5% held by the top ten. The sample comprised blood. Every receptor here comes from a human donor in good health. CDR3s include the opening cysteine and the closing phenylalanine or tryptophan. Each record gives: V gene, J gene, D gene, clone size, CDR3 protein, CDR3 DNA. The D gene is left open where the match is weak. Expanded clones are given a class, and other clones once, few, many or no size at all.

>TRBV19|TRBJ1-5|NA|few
CASSFGYSNQPQHF
TGTGCCAGTAGTTTCGGTTATAGCAATCAGCCCCAGCATTTT
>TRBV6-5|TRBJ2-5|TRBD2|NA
CASSGLAVPQETQYF
TGTGCCAGCAGTGGACTAGCGGTCCCTCAAGAGACCCAGTACTTC
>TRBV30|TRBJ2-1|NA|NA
CAWGALGPDHNEQFF
TGTGCCTGGGGGGCCCTGGGACCGGACCACAATGAGCAGTTCTTC
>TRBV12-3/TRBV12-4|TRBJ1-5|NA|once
CASSPSEQPQHF
TGTGCCAGCAGTCCATCTGAGCAGCCCCAGCATTTT
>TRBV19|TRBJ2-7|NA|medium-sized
CASSLPTAPYEQYF
TGTGCCAGTAGTCTCCCGACAGCGCCCTACGAGCAGTACTTC
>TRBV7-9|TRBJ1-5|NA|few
CAGCDWDSNQPQHF
TGTGCCGGCTGCGACTGGGACAGCAATCAGCCCCAGCATTTT
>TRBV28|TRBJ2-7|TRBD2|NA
CASSFGAGAGTYEQYF
TGTGCCAGCAGTTTTGGAGCGGGAGCGGGAACCTACGAGCAGTACTTC
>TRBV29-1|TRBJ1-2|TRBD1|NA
CSAAGQGFGYTF
TGCAGCGCCGCGGGACAGGGATTTGGCTACACCTTC
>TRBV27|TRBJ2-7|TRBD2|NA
CASSFTSGSSSYEQYF
TGTGCCAGCAGTTTTACTAGCGGGTCCAGCTCCTACGAGCAGTACTTC
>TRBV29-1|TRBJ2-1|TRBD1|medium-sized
CSVKTGDVGEQFF
TGCAGCGTTAAAACAGGGGATGTGGGTGAGCAGTTCTTC
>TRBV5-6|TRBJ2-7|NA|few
CASSLGTDFYEQYF
TGTGCCAGCAGCTTAGGGACTGACTTCTACGAGCAGTACTTC
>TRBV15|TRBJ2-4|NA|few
CATSKGEDLRIQYF
TGTGCCACCAGCAAGGGAGAGGACTTGAGGATTCAGTACTTC
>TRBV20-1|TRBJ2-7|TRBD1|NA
CSARGTADYEQYF
TGCAGTGCTAGGGGGACAGCGGACTACGAGCAGTACTTC
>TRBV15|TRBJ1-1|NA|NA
CATSRDLVLGQTNTEAFF
TGTGCCACCAGCAGAGATTTGGTCCTAGGACAGACGAACACTGAAGCTTTCTTT
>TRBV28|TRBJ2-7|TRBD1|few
CASGKPGWGQGANEQYF
TGTGCCAGCGGTAAACCAGGTTGGGGACAGGGGGCCAACGAGCAGTACTTC
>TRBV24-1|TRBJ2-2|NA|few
CATSDSARGTGELFF
TGTGCCACCAGTGACTCAGCCCGGGGCACCGGGGAGCTGTTTTTT
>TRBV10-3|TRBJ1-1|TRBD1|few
CAISEATGGLNTEAFF
TGTGCCATCAGTGAGGCGACAGGGGGACTGAACACTGAAGCTTTCTTT
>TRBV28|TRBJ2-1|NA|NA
CASSPPSGYEQFF
TGTGCCAGCAGTCCCCCGTCAGGCTACGAGCAGTTCTTC
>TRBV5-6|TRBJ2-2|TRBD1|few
CASSLDSFTGVITGELFF
TGTGCCAGCAGCTTGGATAGCTTCACAGGGGTTATCACCGGGGAGCTGTTTTTT
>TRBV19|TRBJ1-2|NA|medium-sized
CASSLGHSGGYTF
TGTGCCAGTAGTCTCGGACATTCAGGGGGCTACACCTTC
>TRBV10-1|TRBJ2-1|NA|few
CASSEGVWADEQFF
TGCGCCAGCAGTGAGGGAGTCTGGGCCGATGAGCAGTTCTTC
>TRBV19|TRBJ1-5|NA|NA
CASSKPGGNQPQHF
TGTGCCAGTAGTAAACCAGGGGGCAATCAGCCCCAGCATTTT
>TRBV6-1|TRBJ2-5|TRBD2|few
CASSDLAGSRETQYF
TGTGCCAGCAGCGACCTAGCGGGTTCCAGGGAGACCCAGTACTTC
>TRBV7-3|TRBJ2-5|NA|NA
CASSSYREGTQYF
TGTGCCAGCAGCTCATACAGGGAAGGGACCCAGTACTTC
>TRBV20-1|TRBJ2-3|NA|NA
CSASSGKDTDTQYF
TGCAGTGCTAGTAGCGGCAAGGACACAGATACGCAGTATTTT
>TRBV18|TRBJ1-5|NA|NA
CASSPGRGNQPQHF
TGTGCCAGCTCACCAGGGAGGGGAAATCAGCCCCAGCATTTT
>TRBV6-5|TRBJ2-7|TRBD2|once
CASGTAGGYNEQYF
TGTGCCAGCGGAACAGCGGGAGGATACAATGAGCAGTACTTC
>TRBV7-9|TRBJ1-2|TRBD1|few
CASSPSQTGQGPTNYGYTF
TGTGCCAGCAGCCCTTCCCAAACGGGACAGGGCCCCACTAACTATGGCTACACCTTC
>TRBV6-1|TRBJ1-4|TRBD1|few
CASRPTGGREKLFF
TGTGCCAGCAGGCCGACAGGGGGAAGGGAAAAACTGTTTTTT
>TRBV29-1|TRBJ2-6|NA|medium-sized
CSVVWSGAGANVLTF
TGCAGCGTTGTCTGGTCGGGGGCCGGGGCCAACGTCCTGACTTTC
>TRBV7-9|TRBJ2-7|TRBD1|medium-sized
CASSSSRDREQYF
TGTGCCAGCAGCTCCTCCCGGGACAGGGAGCAGTACTTC
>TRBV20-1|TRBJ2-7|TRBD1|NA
CSADPGQGSYEQYF
TGCAGTGCTGACCCGGGACAGGGGTCCTACGAGCAGTACTTC
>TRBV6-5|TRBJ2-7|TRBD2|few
CASSVGLAGGLVEQYF
TGTGCCAGCAGTGTGGGACTAGCGGGAGGATTAGTCGAGCAGTACTTC
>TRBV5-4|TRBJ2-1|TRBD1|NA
CASSSPGTGADNEQFF
TGTGCCAGCAGCTCCCCCGGGACAGGGGCGGACAATGAGCAGTTCTTC
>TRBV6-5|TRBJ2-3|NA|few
CASTPGQIGGDTQYF
TGTGCCAGCACCCCGGGCCAGATAGGTGGAGATACGCAGTATTTT
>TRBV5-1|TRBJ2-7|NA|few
CASSLSRASYEQYF
TGCGCCAGCAGCTTAAGCAGGGCCTCCTACGAGCAGTACTTC
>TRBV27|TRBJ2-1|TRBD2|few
CASSSSVGLPYNEQFF
TGTGCCAGCAGTTCATCAGTGGGACTACCATACAATGAGCAGTTCTTC
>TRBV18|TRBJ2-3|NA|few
CASSPPTSREADTQYF
TGTGCCAGCTCACCACCAACTAGCAGGGAGGCAGATACGCAGTATTTT
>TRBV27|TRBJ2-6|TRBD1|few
CASSRAHRGQENPSGANVLTF
TGTGCCAGCAGTCGGGCGCACAGGGGCCAGGAGAACCCCTCTGGGGCCAACGTCCTGACTTTC
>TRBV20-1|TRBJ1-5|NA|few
CSARRGNQPQHF
TGCAGTGCTAGACGCGGGAATCAGCCCCAGCATTTT
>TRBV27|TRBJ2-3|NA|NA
CATVHWGIGTDTQYF
TGTGCCACCGTACACTGGGGCATCGGCACAGATACGCAGTATTTT
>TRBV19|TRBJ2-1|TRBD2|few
CASSIDSRGGPYNEQFF
TGTGCCAGTAGTATAGATTCTCGGGGGGGGCCCTACAATGAGCAGTTCTTC
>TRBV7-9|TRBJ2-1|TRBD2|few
CASSQRSSGSWNEQFF
TGTGCCAGCAGCCAACGAAGTAGCGGGAGCTGGAATGAGCAGTTCTTC
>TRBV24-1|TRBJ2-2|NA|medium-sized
CATSATSDTGELFF
TGTGCCACCAGTGCAACTAGTGACACCGGGGAGCTGTTTTTT
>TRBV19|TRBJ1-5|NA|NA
CASSWMRVEGQPQHF
TGTGCCAGTAGCTGGATGAGGGTAGAAGGTCAGCCCCAGCATTTT
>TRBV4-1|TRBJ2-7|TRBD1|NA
CASSQTGTGAPHEQYF
TGCGCCAGCAGTCAAACCGGGACAGGGGCACCCCACGAGCAGTACTTC
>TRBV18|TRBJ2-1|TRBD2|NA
CASSPHIAGGDSEQFF
TGTGCCAGCTCACCTCACATAGCGGGAGGGGATAGTGAGCAGTTCTTC
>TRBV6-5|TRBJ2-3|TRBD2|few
CASSPRLAGLADTQYF
TGTGCCAGCAGTCCTCGACTAGCCGGGTTGGCAGATACGCAGTATTTT
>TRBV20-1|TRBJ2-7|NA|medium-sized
CSARVGGQDRGEQYF
TGCAGTGCTAGGGTAGGGGGGCAGGATAGGGGCGAGCAGTACTTC
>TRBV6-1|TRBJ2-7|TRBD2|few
CASSDGAGALSSREQYF
TGTGCCAGCAGTGACGGGGCGGGAGCACTCTCGTCGCGCGAGCAGTACTTC